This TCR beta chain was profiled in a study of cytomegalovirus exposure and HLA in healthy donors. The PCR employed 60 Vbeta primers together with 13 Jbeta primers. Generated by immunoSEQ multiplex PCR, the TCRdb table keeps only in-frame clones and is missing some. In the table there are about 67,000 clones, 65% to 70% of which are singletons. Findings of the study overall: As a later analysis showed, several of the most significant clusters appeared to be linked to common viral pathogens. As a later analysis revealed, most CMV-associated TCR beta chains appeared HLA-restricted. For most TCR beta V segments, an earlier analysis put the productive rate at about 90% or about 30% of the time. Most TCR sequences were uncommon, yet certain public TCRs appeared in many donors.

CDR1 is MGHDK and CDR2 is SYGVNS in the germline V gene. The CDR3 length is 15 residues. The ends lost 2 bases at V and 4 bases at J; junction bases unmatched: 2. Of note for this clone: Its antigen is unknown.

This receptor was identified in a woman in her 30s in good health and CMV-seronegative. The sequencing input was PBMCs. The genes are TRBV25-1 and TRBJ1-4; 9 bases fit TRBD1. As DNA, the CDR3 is TGTGCCAGCAGTGAAATGACAGGGGGTAATGAAAAACTGTTTTTT. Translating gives CASSEMTGGNEKLFF.